These 10 T cell receptor beta chains were sequenced from one sample in a study of T cells in Graves' hyperthyroidism and ophthalmopathy. Researchers took RNA transcripts and amplified the TCR beta CDR3 regions from them. TCR CDR3 regions were first amplified by RT-PCR with HTBI primers. One entry per CDR3 protein results from TCRdb running MiXCR on the multiplex PCR reads. The sample carries fewer than 450,000 distinct CDR3 sequences, roughly 15% recorded once. Sequenced input: blood. Receptors were obtained from a woman aged 55-69 years with Graves' ophthalmopathy.

The chain couples TRBV28 to TRBJ2-4; D might be TRBD1 (6 bases). V lost 4 bases to trimming and J lost 0 bases, with 10 bases between them. This CDR3 comprises 15 residues. Germline V gives CDR1 MDHEN, CDR2 SYDVKM. The CDR3 DNA follows: TGTGCCAGCAGTTCAGGGGAGTTAGCCAAAAACATTCAGTACTTC. Amino acid sequence: CASSSGELAKNIQYF.

This clonotype was counted a few times. At one end the junction does not follow the germline gene, possibly because of a read error. J is TRBJ2-7 and V is TRBV20-1, with TRBD1 as a possible D gene (5 bases). The V gene's germline CDR1 is DFQATT and CDR2 SNEGSKA (reference sequence). CDR3 length: 13 residues. CDR3 nucleotide sequence: TGCAGTGCCCCGGTCAGGGCGACCTACGTGCAGTACTTC. It specifies CSAPVRATYVQYF.

Many counts were recorded for this clonotype. This chain connects TRBV3-1 to TRBJ2-3, with 11 nucleotides matching TRBD2. The germline V gene encodes CDR1 LGHDT and CDR2 YNNKEL (reference sequence). V was pared by 5 bases and J by 2 bases, with 12 bases of the junction left unmatched. CDR3 length equals 18 residues. The CDR3 spells CASSFLSGTSGFTDTQYF. As DNA, the CDR3 is TGTGCCAGCAGCTTCCTCTCCGGGACTAGCGGCTTCACAGATACGCAGTATTTT.

The J gene is TRBJ2-3, the V gene TRBV9; 8 nucleotides agree with TRBD1. Germline V CDR1 and CDR2: SGDLS, YYNGEE. The V segment lost 4 bases and the J segment 2 bases; nucleotides outside the gene matches: 9. The CDR3 has 16 residues. The chain's CDR3 is CASSPAGGPPTDTQYF. DNA for the CDR3: TGTGCCAGCAGCCCCGCAGGGGGCCCTCCCACAGATACGCAGTATTTT.

This clonotype was counted a few times. The chain joins TRBV13 to TRBJ2-2; TRBD1 is a possible D gene (5 bases). Per the germline V gene, CDR1 is PRHDT and CDR2 is FYEKMQ (reference sequence). V shed 5 bases and J shed 0 bases, with 10 bases lying between them. The CDR3 consists of 15 residues. The CDR3, as DNA: TGTGCCAGCAGCGGACAACGTCCGAACACCGGGGAGCTGTTTTTT. Protein: CASSGQRPNTGELFF.

In this sample, this clonotype turned up many times. The chain employs TRBV29-1 and TRBJ2-5, with a tentative D call TRBD2 (7 bases). V was clipped by 4 bases and J by 4 bases, with 13 bases between them. The CDR3 extends over 13 amino acids. Germline values: CDR1 SQVTM, CDR2 ANQGSEA. CDR3 in amino acids: CSVAPRGGETQYF. The CDR3 DNA reads TGCAGCGTTGCACCAAGGGGGGGAGAGACCCAGTACTTC.

This clonotype was detected ten times or more. The chain joins TRBV20-1 to TRBJ2-2, with D perhaps matching TRBD2 (5 bases). The V gene lost 0 bases and the J gene lost 6 bases, with 11 bases spanning the gap. This CDR3 is built from 14 residues. CDR1 is DFQATT and CDR2 is SNEGSKA in the germline V gene (reference sequence). CDR3 in amino acids: CSARDRDWAGELFF. The CDR3 DNA follows: TGCAGTGCTAGAGACCGGGATTGGGCCGGGGAGCTGTTTTTT.

This clonotype was detected ten times or more. The chain carries TRBV11-2 and TRBJ2-1; TRBD1 agrees at 7 bases. In germline, CDR1 is SGHAT, CDR2 FQNNGV. V was clipped by 5 bases and J by 3 bases; unmatched bases: 7. The CDR3 length is 15 residues. The CDR3 DNA sequence: TGTGCCAGCAGCGCTAGACAGGGTAGCTACAATGAGCAGTTCTTC. It codes for CASSARQGSYNEQFF.

The chain links TRBV3-1 to TRBJ2-7; 9 bases align to TRBD2. From germline, CDR1 is LGHDT and CDR2 YNNKEL (reference sequence). Trimming took 4 bases from V and 7 from J; bases not matched to a gene: 8. This CDR3 has 14 residues. CDR3 residues: CASSLLAGLGEQYF. CDR3 DNA sequence: TGTGCCAGCAGCCTACTAGCGGGCCTTGGAGAGCAGTACTTC.

This clonotype was counted at least ten times. V gene TRBV28 combines with J gene TRBJ2-7; 8 nucleotides align to TRBD1. Germline-derived CDR1 and CDR2 are MDHEN and SYDVKM. This CDR3 has 15 residues. V trimming: 6 bases; J trimming: 4 bases; junction bases outside the gene matches: 11. CDR3 sequence (DNA): TGTGCCAGCAGCCCCGACTGGACAGGGAGGTACGAGCAGTACTTC. It is translated as CASSPDWTGRYEQYF.